This entry is about one TCR beta chain. V lost 9 bases to trimming and J lost 4 bases, with 19 bases between them. CDR1 and CDR2 from the germline V gene are SGHTA and FQGNSA. The length of the CDR3 is 15 residues. The data are from a study of blood T cell repertoires in COVID-19. Turning to the study itself: From the United States, Italy and Spain came samples of acute and convalescent COVID-19. The cDNA or gDNA used as material had been derived from T cells, B-cell-depleted T cells, or PBMCs.

Authors' data handling: Researchers report that nucleated cell counts were estimated from reference gene primer amplification. Libraries were prepared by immunoSEQ multiplex PCR; TCRdb keeps only in-frame clonotypes and omits some of them. V and J calls and clone size are as listed in that table; D and trimming were resolved from the DNA. The repertoire holds 50,000 or so clones, with approximately 85% as singletons. The sequencing sample was made of peripheral blood. This sequence originates from a human donor in a cohort sampled during active COVID-19. The genes are TRBV7-2 and TRBJ2-1; possible D gene TRBD2, 6 bases. The CDR3 coding sequence is TGTGCCAGTGGATTCGGAGCTAGCGCGTACAATGAGCAGTTCTTC. Its translation: CASGFGASAYNEQFF.